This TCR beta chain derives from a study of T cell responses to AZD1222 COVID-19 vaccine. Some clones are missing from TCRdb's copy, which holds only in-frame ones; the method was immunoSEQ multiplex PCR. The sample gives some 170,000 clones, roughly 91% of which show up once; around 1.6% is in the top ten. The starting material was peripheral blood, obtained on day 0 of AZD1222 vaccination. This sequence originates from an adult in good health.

The CDR3 coding sequence is TGTGCCAGCAGCCAGAACACAGATACGCAGTATTTT. Translation gives CASSQNTDTQYF. This chain links TRBV11-1 with TRBJ2-3; no clear D. This CDR3 has 12 residues. Trimming shortened V by 5 bases and J by 2 bases, and 5 bases separated the two germline ends. Per germline, CDR1 SGHAT and CDR2 FQDESV (reference sequence).